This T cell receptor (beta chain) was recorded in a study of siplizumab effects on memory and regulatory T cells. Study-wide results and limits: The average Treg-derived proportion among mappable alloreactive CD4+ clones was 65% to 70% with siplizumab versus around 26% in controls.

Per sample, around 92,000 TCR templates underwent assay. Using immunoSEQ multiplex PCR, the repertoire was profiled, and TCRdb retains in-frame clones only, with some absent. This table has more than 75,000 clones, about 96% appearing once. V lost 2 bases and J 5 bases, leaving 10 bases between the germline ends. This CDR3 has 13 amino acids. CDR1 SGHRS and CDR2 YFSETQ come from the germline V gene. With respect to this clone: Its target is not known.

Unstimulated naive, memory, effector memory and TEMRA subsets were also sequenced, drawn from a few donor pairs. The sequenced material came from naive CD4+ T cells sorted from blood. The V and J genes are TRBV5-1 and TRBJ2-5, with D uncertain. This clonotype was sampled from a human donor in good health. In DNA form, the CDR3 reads TGCGCCAGCAGCTTTCAGTTTGATGAGACCCAGTACTTC. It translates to CASSFQFDETQYF. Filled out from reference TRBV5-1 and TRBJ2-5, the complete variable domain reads KAGVTQTPRYLIKTRGQQVTLSCSPISGHRSVSWYQQTPGQGLQFLFEYFSETQRNKGNFPGRFSGRQFSNSRSEMNVSTLELGDSALYLCASSFQFDETQYFGPGTRLLVL.